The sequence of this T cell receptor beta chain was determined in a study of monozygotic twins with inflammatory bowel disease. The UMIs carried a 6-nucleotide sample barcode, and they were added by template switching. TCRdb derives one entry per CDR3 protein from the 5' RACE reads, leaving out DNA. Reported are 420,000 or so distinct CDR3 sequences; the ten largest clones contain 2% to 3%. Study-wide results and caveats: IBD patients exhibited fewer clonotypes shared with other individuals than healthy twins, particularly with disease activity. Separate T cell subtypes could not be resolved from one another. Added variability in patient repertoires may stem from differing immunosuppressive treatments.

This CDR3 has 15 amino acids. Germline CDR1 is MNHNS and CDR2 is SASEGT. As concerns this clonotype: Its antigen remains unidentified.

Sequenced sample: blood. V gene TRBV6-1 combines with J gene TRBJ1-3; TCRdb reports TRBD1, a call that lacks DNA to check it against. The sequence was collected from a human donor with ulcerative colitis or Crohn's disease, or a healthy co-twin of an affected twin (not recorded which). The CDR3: CASSAFSGQGNTIYF.